A single sample gave rise to the 21 T cell receptor beta chains below, sequenced in a study of shared clonotypes between healthy human individuals. CD8 cells regarded as naive lacked CD45RO, were positively chosen for CCR7, and omitted terminally differentiated effector memory CD45RA+ cells. This table comes from immunoSEQ multiplex PCR, and its TCRdb copy is limited to in-frame clones, with some not included. The sample holds about 2.1 million clones, 80% to 95% seen once. Sequenced material: naive CD8+ T cells from PBMCs. The receptors shown here come from a man between 18 and 35 years old in good health. Some clones in this sample may be carry-over from other donors' samples.

This clone was observed a few times. V usage is TRBV30 and J usage is TRBJ1-1; no clear D gene. The germline V gene has CDR1 GTSNPN and CDR2 SVGIG (reference sequence). Trimming cost V 0 bases and J 6 bases, with 11 bases left between them. The CDR3 has 13 amino acids. Here the CDR3 DNA reads TGTGCCTGGAGTGTACCGTGGGAATCTGAAGCTTTCTTT. Amino acid sequence: CAWSVPWESEAFF.

V usage is TRBV7-3 and J usage is TRBJ2-1; 8 bases are shared with TRBD2. V dropped 0 bases and J dropped 5; count of bases not matched to a gene: 3. The CDR3 has 15 residues. Germline V gives CDR1 SGHTA, CDR2 FQGTGA. DNA for the CDR3: TGTGCCAGCAGCTTAACTAGCGGGAAAGACAATGAGCAGTTCTTC. Translation gives CASSLTSGKDNEQFF.

This chain links TRBV28 with TRBJ1-5; D not certain. The CDR3 consists of 16 residues. V lost 5 bases to trimming and J lost 1 base, with 15 bases between them. Germline V gives CDR1 MDHEN, CDR2 SYDVKM. The CDR3 reads CASSSAGSQSNQPQHF. The CDR3 coding sequence is TGTGCCAGCAGTAGCGCTGGATCTCAGAGCAATCAGCCCCAGCATTTT.

V is TRBV18 and J is TRBJ2-3; D not certain. Germline V CDR1 and CDR2: KGHSH, LQKENI. The CDR3 is 14 amino acids. The ends were cut back, 1 base at V and 1 base at J, with 6 bases in the middle. The CDR3 sequence: CASSPRIGTDTQYF. In DNA form, the CDR3 reads TGTGCCAGCTCACCACGGATAGGCACAGATACGCAGTATTTT.

The V call is TRBV6-6, the J call TRBJ1-6; 8 nucleotides match TRBD1. The germline CDR1 and CDR2 sequences are MNHNY and SVGAGI (reference sequence). CDR3 size: 15 residues. Trimming at V came to 0 bases and at J to 10 bases, leaving 5 bases not matched to a gene. The CDR3 sequence is CASSYSKQGASPLHF. CDR3 sequence (DNA): TGTGCCAGCAGTTACTCGAAGCAGGGGGCCTCACCCCTCCACTTT.

The chain has TRBV27 and TRBJ2-1; 7 positions match TRBD2. Per the germline V gene, CDR1 is MNHEY and CDR2 is SMNVEV (reference sequence). The trim removed 10 bases at V and 7 bases at J, leaving 13 bases unmatched. CDR3 length: 14 amino acids. CDR3 DNA sequence: TGTGCCACCATGGGAATAGCGGGTCTGAATGAGCAGTTCTTC. Residues: CATMGIAGLNEQFF.

This clone is a singleton in its sample. This chain links TRBV28 with TRBJ1-4; the D is unclear. The CDR3 extends over 13 amino acids. Per the germline V gene, CDR1 is MDHEN and CDR2 is SYDVKM. The germline V and J ends were trimmed by 5 bases and 7 bases, with 11 bases remaining between them. CDR3 nucleotides: TGTGCCAGCAGTCCAGGTTGGGGTGAAAAACTGTTTTTT. Translating gives CASSPGWGEKLFF.

This clone appeared a single time. This rearrangement joins TRBV6-1 to TRBJ1-4; D ambiguous. Germline values: CDR1 MNHNS, CDR2 SASEGT. The CDR3 spans 14 residues. V was trimmed by 7 bases and J by 4 bases, leaving 13 bases between them. The CDR3 reads CASIIFLVNEKLFF. CDR3 sequence (DNA): TGTGCCAGCATAATCTTTTTGGTTAATGAAAAACTGTTTTTT.

The rearrangement joins TRBV30 to TRBJ2-7, with unresolved D. This CDR3 contains 10 residues. Germline-derived CDR1 and CDR2 are GTSNPN and SVGIG (reference sequence). V lost 3 bases, J lost 4 bases, and 4 bases lay in between. CDR3 in DNA: TGTGCCTGGAGCCGTTACGAGCAGTACTTC. It encodes CAWSRYEQYF.

This chain joins TRBV4-2 and TRBJ1-2, with 8 bases fitting TRBD1. The V and J ends lost 0 bases and 7 bases, in that order; junction bases with no gene match: 13. CDR3 length: 17 amino acids. Germline V gene data show CDR1 as LGHNA and CDR2 as YNFKEQ. The CDR3 protein is CASSQEPRQGPRGGYTF. CDR3 coding DNA: TGTGCCAGCAGCCAAGAACCTCGACAGGGGCCTCGGGGTGGCTACACCTTC.

CDR3 coding DNA: TGTGCCAGCAGCTTAGACGGGACTAGCGGCACGCAGTATTTT. Translating it yields CASSLDGTSGTQYF. This rearrangement joins TRBV7-8 to TRBJ2-3; TRBD2 aligns across 11 bases. This CDR3 has 14 amino acids. Germline V gene sequence: CDR1 SGHVS, CDR2 FQNEAQ. The V and J ends lost 1 base and 9 bases, in that order; junction bases with no gene match: 3.

This chain connects TRBV4-1 to TRBJ2-1, with 7 bases aligning to TRBD2. The V segment lost 4 bases and the J segment 8 bases; nucleotides outside the gene matches: 11. Germline V gives CDR1 MGHRA, CDR2 YSYEKL. The CDR3 consists of 15 residues. DNA of the CDR3: TGCGCCAGCAGCCTCGAACCTGCGGGAGTATATGAGCAGTTCTTC. This gives the protein CASSLEPAGVYEQFF.

This chain links TRBV12-5 with TRBJ1-1, with 7 nucleotides matching TRBD1. V trimming: 2 bases; J trimming: 0 bases; junction bases outside the gene matches: 9. The CDR3 loop spans 17 amino acids. From germline, CDR1 is LGHNT and CDR2 FRNRAP. CDR3 sequence: CASGLSRDRRLNTEAFF. In nucleotides, the CDR3 is TGTGCTAGTGGTTTGAGCCGGGACAGACGACTGAACACTGAAGCTTTCTTT.

The J gene is TRBJ2-7, the V gene TRBV5-1; maybe TRBD1 (6 bases). The CDR3 is 14 amino acids. With 0 bases removed from V and 5 bases from J, the gap between germline ends came to 12 bases. Germline V gene data show CDR1 as SGHRS and CDR2 as YFSETQ. The CDR3 nucleotides read TGCGCCAGCAGCTTGGTAGGCAGGGGCCACGAGCAGTACTTC. This gives the protein CASSLVGRGHEQYF.

The J gene is TRBJ2-1, the V gene TRBV27, with no clear D. This CDR3 spans 13 amino acids. Trimming left V 5 bases short and J 6 bases short, with 11 bases between. Germline lookup yields CDR1 MNHEY and CDR2 SMNVEV (reference sequence). The CDR3 loop reads CASSTFFANEQFF. The CDR3 DNA sequence: TGTGCCAGCAGTACCTTCTTTGCCAATGAGCAGTTCTTC.

This clone has a single count. This CDR3 is also generated by other DNA sequences in the sample. This chain joins TRBV28 and TRBJ2-7; 7 nucleotides match TRBD1. CDR1 and CDR2 (germline): MDHEN, SYDVKM. The CDR3 loop spans 14 amino acids. Trimming cost V 2 bases and J 3 bases; bases outside gene matches: 4. In DNA form, the CDR3 reads TGTGCCAGCAGTTTACAGGGGGTCGTCTACGAGCAGTACTTC. Protein product: CASSLQGVVYEQYF.

As for this clone: At the DNA level, this CDR3 is encoded by other sequences in the same sample as well. The chain uses TRBV28 and TRBJ2-1, with D possibly being TRBD2 (5 bases). V was pared by 3 bases and J by 9 bases, with 12 bases between. This CDR3 region has 13 residues. Germline V CDR1 and CDR2: MDHEN, SYDVKM. In nucleotides, the CDR3 is TGTGCCAGCAGTTTGCTAGCCGGCACTGAGCAGTTCTTC. It specifies CASSLLAGTEQFF.

Remarks on this clone: Other nucleotide sequences in the sample specify the same CDR3. The chain uses TRBV27 and TRBJ2-7; 7 bases fit TRBD2. Germline V gives CDR1 MNHEY, CDR2 SMNVEV (reference sequence). The junction had 2 bases not matched to a gene; V was cut back by 4 bases and J by 2 bases. CDR3 length: 13 residues. For the CDR3, the DNA is TGTGCCAGCAGTTGGGGGGGGACCTACGAGCAGTACTTC. Protein sequence: CASSWGGTYEQYF.

The chain links TRBV27 to TRBJ1-1; 7 nucleotides line up with TRBD1. CDR1 is MNHEY, CDR2 SMNVEV, per germline (reference sequence). J gave up 4 bases and V 2 bases, and 4 bases lay outside the gene matches. The CDR3 contains 14 residues. CDR3 sequence: CASSLARGFTEAFF. The CDR3 region has the DNA TGTGCCAGCAGTTTAGCCAGGGGGTTCACTGAAGCTTTCTTT.

The V call is TRBV27, the J call TRBJ1-1, with D hard to call. V lost 10 bases and J 1 base, leaving 7 bases between the germline ends. The CDR3 is 11 amino acids. Germline V gene data show CDR1 as MNHEY and CDR2 as SMNVEV (reference sequence). For the CDR3, the DNA is TGTGCCACATTAGGGAACACTGAAGCTTTCTTT. It is translated as CATLGNTEAFF.

This chain connects TRBV5-1 to TRBJ1-1; D perhaps matches TRBD1 (5 bases). The CDR3 is made up of 13 amino acids. The V end lost 3 bases, the J end lost 5 bases, and 11 bases lay between the germline ends. The germline V gene encodes CDR1 SGHRS and CDR2 YFSETQ. The CDR3 DNA is TGCGCCAGCAGCTCGTACCGGGGGACTGAAGCTTTCTTT. It yields the protein CASSSYRGTEAFF. Combining the CDR3 with reference TRBV5-1 and TRBJ1-1 gives the whole variable domain KAGVTQTPRYLIKTRGQQVTLSCSPISGHRSVSWYQQTPGQGLQFLFEYFSETQRNKGNFPGRFSGRQFSNSRSEMNVSTLELGDSALYLCASSSYRGTEAFFGQGTRLTVV.